Below, 6 T cell receptor beta chains from the same sample are listed, as sequenced in a study of STAT5B mutations in CD4+ large granular lymphocyte leukemia. Method: immunoSEQ multiplex PCR; TCRdb's copy keeps in-frame clones and lacks some. The sample shows approximately 30,000 clones, about four fifths of them seen only once. The sequenced sample consisted of CD4+ T cells from blood buffy coats. These receptors all stem from a human donor in good health.

DNA of the CDR3: TGTGCCTGGAGTGTATCGGGTGGCTACACCTTC. Amino acid sequence: CAWSVSGGYTF. J is TRBJ1-2 and V is TRBV30; no clear D. The CDR3 contains 11 residues. V dropped 0 bases and J dropped 7 bases, with 6 bases sitting between them. Germline-derived CDR1 and CDR2 are GTSNPN and SVGIG (reference sequence).

The rearrangement joins TRBV5-1 to TRBJ2-2; D is ambiguous. Deletions cut 0 bases from V and 4 bases from J, with 7 bases between. The CDR3 loop spans 14 amino acids. The germline CDR1 and CDR2 sequences are SGHRS and YFSETQ. CDR3 nucleotide sequence: TGCGCCAGCAGCTTGGAAATCGGCACCGGGGAGCTGTTTTTT. Protein sequence: CASSLEIGTGELFF.

This chain uses TRBV11-2 with TRBJ2-7; D gene ambiguous. The V gene's germline CDR1 is SGHAT and CDR2 FQNNGV. This CDR3 contains 14 residues. Trimming removed 1 base from V and 5 bases from J, with 12 bases in between. The CDR3 nucleotides read TGTGCCAGCAGCTTAGCACGGCCGGGCAACGAGCAGTACTTC. It encodes CASSLARPGNEQYF. Based on the CDR3 plus reference TRBV11-2 and TRBJ2-7, the full variable domain is EAGVAQSPRYKIIEKRQSVAFWCNPISGHATLYWYQQILGQGPKLLIQFQNNGVVDDSQLPKDRFSAERLKGVDSTLKIQPAKLEDSAVYLCASSLARPGNEQYFGPGTRLTVT.

The chain joins TRBV4-3 to TRBJ2-1, with 9 bases lining up with TRBD2. The CDR3 has 17 amino acids. J lost 12 bases, V lost 1 base, and 16 bases had no gene match. Germline lookup yields CDR1 LGHNA and CDR2 YSLEER. The CDR3 loop reads CASSQGGVAGVTEAQFF. CDR3 DNA sequence: TGCGCCAGCAGCCAAGGGGGTGTAGCGGGAGTCACCGAGGCGCAGTTCTTC.

This clone was found a few times. V and J are TRBV10-3 and TRBJ2-2; no clear D. From germline, CDR1 is ENHRY and CDR2 SYGVKD. CDR3 size: 17 residues. V shed 7 bases and J shed 1 base, with 19 bases lying between them. CDR3 protein: CAITAKSNSKNTGELFF. For the CDR3, the DNA is TGTGCCATCACAGCCAAGAGTAACTCGAAGAACACCGGGGAGCTGTTTTTT.

This chain links TRBV7-9 with TRBJ2-7, with no clear D. This CDR3 comprises 11 residues. Trimming removed 5 bases from V and 2 bases from J, with 4 bases in between. Germline V gene lookup returns CDR1 SEHNR and CDR2 FQNEAQ (reference sequence). This CDR3 reads CASSVTYEQYF. DNA of the CDR3: TGTGCCAGCAGCGTAACCTACGAGCAGTACTTC. Together with reference TRBV7-9 and TRBJ2-7, the CDR3 gives the full variable domain: DTGVSQNPRHKITKRGQNVTFRCDPISEHNRLYWYRQTLGQGPEFLTYFQNEAQLEKSRLLSDRFSAERPKGSFSTLEIQRTEQGDSAMYLCASSVTYEQYFGPGTRLTVT.